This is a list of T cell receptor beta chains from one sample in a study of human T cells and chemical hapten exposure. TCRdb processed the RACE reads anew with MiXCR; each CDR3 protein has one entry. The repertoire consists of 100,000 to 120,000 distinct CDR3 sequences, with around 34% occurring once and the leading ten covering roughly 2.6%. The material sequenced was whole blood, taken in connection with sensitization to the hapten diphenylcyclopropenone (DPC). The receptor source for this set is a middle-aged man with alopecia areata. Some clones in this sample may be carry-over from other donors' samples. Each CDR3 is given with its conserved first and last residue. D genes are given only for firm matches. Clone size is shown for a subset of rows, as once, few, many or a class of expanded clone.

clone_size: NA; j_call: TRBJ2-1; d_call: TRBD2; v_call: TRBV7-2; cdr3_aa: CASSLRSLAGEGDNEQFF; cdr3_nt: TGTGCCAGCAGCTTAAGAAGCCTAGCGGGAGAAGGAGACAATGAGCAGTTCTTC
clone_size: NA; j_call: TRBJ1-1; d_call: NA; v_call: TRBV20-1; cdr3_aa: CSARVDRNTEAFF; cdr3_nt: TGCAGTGCTAGAGTGGACAGGAACACTGAAGCTTTCTTT
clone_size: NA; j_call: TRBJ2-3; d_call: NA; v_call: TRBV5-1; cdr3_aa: CASSLSQGETDTQYF; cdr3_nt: TGCGCCAGCAGCTTGAGTCAGGGTGAGACAGATACGCAGTATTTT
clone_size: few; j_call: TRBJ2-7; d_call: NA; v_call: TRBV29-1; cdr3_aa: CSVEDTGETYEQYF; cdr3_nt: TGCAGCGTTGAAGATACCGGGGAGACCTACGAGCAGTACTTC
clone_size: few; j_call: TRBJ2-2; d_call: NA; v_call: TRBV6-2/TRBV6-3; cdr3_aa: CASIRGPIGELFF; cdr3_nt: TGTGCCAGCATAAGAGGGCCCATCGGGGAGCTGTTTTTT
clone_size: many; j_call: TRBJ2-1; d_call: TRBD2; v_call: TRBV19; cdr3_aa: CASTPGLAGLEQFF; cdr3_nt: TGTGCCAGTACCCCCGGGCTAGCGGGACTTGAGCAGTTCTTC
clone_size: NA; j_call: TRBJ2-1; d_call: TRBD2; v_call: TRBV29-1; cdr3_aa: CSGGGTSNNEQFF; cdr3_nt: TGCAGCGGGGGGGGGACTAGTAACAATGAGCAGTTCTTC
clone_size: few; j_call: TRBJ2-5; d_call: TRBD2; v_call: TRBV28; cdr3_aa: CASSLTGLAKETQYF; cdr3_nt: TGTGCCAGCAGCCTCACGGGACTAGCGAAAGAGACCCAGTACTTC
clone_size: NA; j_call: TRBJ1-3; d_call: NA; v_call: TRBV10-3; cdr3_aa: CAIGSFSSGNTIYF; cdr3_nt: TGTGCCATCGGGAGCTTTAGCTCTGGAAACACCATATATTTT
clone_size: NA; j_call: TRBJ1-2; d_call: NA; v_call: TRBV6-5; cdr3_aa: CASSRQPGERTYGYTF; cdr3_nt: TGTGCCAGCAGTCGCCAACCCGGGGAACGAACATATGGCTACACCTTC
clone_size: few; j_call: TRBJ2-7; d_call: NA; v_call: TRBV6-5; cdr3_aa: CASSYRAQREQYF; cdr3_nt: TGTGCCAGCAGTTACCGGGCTCAGCGCGAGCAGTACTTC
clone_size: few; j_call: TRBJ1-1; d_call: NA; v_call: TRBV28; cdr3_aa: CASSLVRREAFF; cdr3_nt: TGTGCCAGCAGTTTGGTCCGAAGGGAAGCTTTCTTT
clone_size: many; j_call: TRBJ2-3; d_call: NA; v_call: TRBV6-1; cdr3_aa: CASSEMGGLTDTQYF; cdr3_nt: TGTGCCAGCAGTGAAATGGGCGGTCTCACAGATACGCAGTATTTT
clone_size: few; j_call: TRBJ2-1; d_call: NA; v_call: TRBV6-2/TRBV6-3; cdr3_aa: CASSYRDYNEQFF; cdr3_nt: TGTGCCAGCAGTTATCGGGACTACAATGAGCAGTTCTTC
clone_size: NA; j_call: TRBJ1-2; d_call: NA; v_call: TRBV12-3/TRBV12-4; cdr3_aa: CASSIGFYGYTF; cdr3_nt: TGTGCCAGCAGTATAGGGTTTTATGGCTACACCTTC
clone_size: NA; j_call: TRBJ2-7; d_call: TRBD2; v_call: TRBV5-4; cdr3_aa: CASSAASGSYEQYF; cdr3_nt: TGTGCCAGCAGCGCTGCTAGCGGGTCCTACGAGCAGTACTTC
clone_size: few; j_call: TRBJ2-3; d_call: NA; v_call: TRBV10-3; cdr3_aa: CASTAFQTDTQYF; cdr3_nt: TGTGCCTCAACGGCTTTTCAGACAGATACGCAGTATTTT
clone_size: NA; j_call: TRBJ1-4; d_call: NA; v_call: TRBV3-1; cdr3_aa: CASSQESVNEKLFF; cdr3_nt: TGTGCCAGCAGCCAAGAGTCAGTTAATGAAAAACTGTTTTTT
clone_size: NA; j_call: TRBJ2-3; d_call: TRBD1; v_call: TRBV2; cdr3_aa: CASSEFGLGDRGREDTQYF; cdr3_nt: TGTGCCAGCAGTGAGTTCGGCTTGGGAGACAGGGGTCGTGAGGATACGCAGTATTTT
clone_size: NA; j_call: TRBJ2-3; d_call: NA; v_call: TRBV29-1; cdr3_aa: CSVDVQSTDTQYF; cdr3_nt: TGCAGCGTTGATGTACAGTCCACAGATACGCAGTATTTT
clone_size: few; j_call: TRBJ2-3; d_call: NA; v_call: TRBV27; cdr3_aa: CASSPLFGGPSDTQYF; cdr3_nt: TGTGCCAGCAGCCCCTTGTTCGGAGGGCCATCAGATACGCAGTATTTT
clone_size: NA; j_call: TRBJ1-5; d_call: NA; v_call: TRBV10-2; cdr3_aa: CASSESGGNQPQHF; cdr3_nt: TGCGCCAGCAGTGAGTCAGGAGGCAATCAGCCCCAGCATTTT
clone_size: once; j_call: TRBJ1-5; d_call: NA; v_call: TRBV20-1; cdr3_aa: CSARTVLGRNQPQHF; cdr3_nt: TGCAGTGCTCGGACCGTGCTTGGCCGCAATCAGCCCCAGCATTTT
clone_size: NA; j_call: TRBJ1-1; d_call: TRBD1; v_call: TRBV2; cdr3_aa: CASSGETGVTEAFF; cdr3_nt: TGTGCCAGCAGTGGCGAGACAGGGGTAACTGAAGCTTTCTTT
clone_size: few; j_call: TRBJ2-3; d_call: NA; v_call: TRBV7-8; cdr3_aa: CASSLAQYTDTQYF; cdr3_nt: TGTGCCAGCAGCTTAGCGCAGTACACAGATACGCAGTATTTT
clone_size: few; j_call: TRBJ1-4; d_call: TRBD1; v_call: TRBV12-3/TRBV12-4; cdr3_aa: CASSYRGYEKLFF; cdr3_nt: TGTGCCAGCAGCTACAGGGGGTATGAAAAACTGTTTTTT
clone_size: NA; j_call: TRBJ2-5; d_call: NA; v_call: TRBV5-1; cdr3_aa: CASSNGGAGETQYF; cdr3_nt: TGCGCCAGCAGCAATGGAGGGGCCGGAGAGACCCAGTACTTC